This T cell receptor beta chain comes out of a study of CD8 T cells in Susac syndrome. Sequencing of TCR beta was carried out in blood CD8+ and CD4+ T cells. The multiple sclerosis controls were treatment-naive patients with relapsing-remitting disease that was stable or active. V was trimmed by 8 bases and J by 1 base, leaving 5 bases between them. Germline-derived CDR1 and CDR2 are LNHDA and SQIVND (reference sequence). This CDR3 spans 11 amino acids. RNA, at about 0.5 to 1 ug, was reverse transcribed with random hexamers. With immunoSEQ multiplex PCR, TCR beta CDR3 was amplified across 54 Vbeta and 13 Jbeta. TCRdb ran MiXCR on the immunoSEQ multiplex PCR reads and lists one entry per CDR3 protein. The table has under 550,000 distinct CDR3 sequences, roughly 85% seen once.

The clonotype comes from a human donor with multiple sclerosis. The chain recombines TRBV19 with TRBJ1-1, with D hard to call. Material for sequencing was CD8+ T cells from PBMCs. CDR3: CASEKNTEAFF. The CDR3 DNA reads TGTGCCAGTGAGAAGAACACTGAAGCTTTCTTT.